Below are 25 T cell receptor beta chains sequenced from a single sample in a study of cytomegalovirus exposure and HLA in healthy donors. The PCR ran on 60 Vbeta and 13 Jbeta primers. Some clones are missing from TCRdb's copy, which holds only in-frame ones; the method was immunoSEQ multiplex PCR. The sample lists roughly 100,000 clones, 60% to 85% occurring once. What was sequenced was PBMCs. These receptors were obtained from a man in his forties or fifties in good health and CMV-seronegative.

This clone turned up a few times. The rearrangement joins TRBV7-9 to TRBJ2-7; D remains unclear. Germline assignment: CDR1 SEHNR and CDR2 FQNEAQ (reference sequence). Trimming took 5 bases from V and 7 from J, leaving 12 bases between them. The length of the CDR3 is 12 residues. CDR3 protein: CASSPGRREQYF. As DNA, the CDR3 is TGTGCCAGCAGCCCTGGGCGTAGGGAGCAGTACTTC.

The V and J genes are TRBV27 and TRBJ2-7, with TRBD1 matching 7 bases. Trimming removed 5 bases from V and 5 bases from J; junction bases left unmatched: 9. The CDR3 totals 14 residues. Germline V gives CDR1 MNHEY, CDR2 SMNVEV (reference sequence). The chain's CDR3 is CASSNRGSINEQYF. CDR3 nucleotide sequence: TGTGCCAGCAGTAACAGGGGCTCTATCAACGAGCAGTACTTC.

This rearrangement joins TRBV21-1 to TRBJ2-7; the table's TRBD1 call for D was not verified on the DNA. TRBV21-1 constitutes a pseudogene. The CDR3 has 13 residues. CDR3 in amino acids: CARRTGASYEQYF. CDR3 in DNA: TGTGCCAGACGGACAGGTGCTAGCTACGAGCAGTACTTC.

The rearrangement uses TRBV29-1 and TRBJ2-2; weak D call: TRBD1 (5 bases). Germline V CDR1 and CDR2: SQVTM, ANQGSEA. The CDR3 has 12 residues. Trimming pared 4 bases from V and 6 bases from J, leaving 9 bases between. In nucleotides, the CDR3 is TGCAGCGTTGGAAGGGGCGCCGGGGAGCTGTTTTTT. It codes for CSVGRGAGELFF.

The chain is built from TRBV18 and TRBJ1-6, with 7 bases that match TRBD1. This CDR3 is 16 amino acids long. After removal of 5 bases from V and 6 bases from J, the junction contained 10 bases not matched to a gene. The germline V gene encodes CDR1 KGHSH and CDR2 LQKENI. CDR3 sequence (DNA): TGTGCCAGCTCAACTTACAACAGGGGCGGTAATTCACCCCTCCACTTT. Translating it yields CASSTYNRGGNSPLHF.

The rearrangement uses TRBV14 and TRBJ1-4; D is undetermined. CDR3 size: 17 residues. Trimming took 0 bases from V and 4 from J, leaving 15 bases between them. The germline gives CDR1 SGHDN, CDR2 FVKESK. CDR3 bases: TGTGCCAGCAGCCAAGATCCGGTGCGGCAGCTTAATGAAAAACTGTTTTTT. Translation gives CASSQDPVRQLNEKLFF.

This rearrangement joins TRBV9 to TRBJ1-5; TRBD1 matches 7 bases. The CDR3 is 15 residues long. Germline assignment: CDR1 SGDLS and CDR2 YYNGEE. V lost 4 bases and J lost 8; bases outside the gene matches: 12. The CDR3 loop is CASSLGAGGREPQHF. The CDR3 nucleotides read TGTGCCAGCAGCCTCGGGGCAGGGGGAAGGGAGCCCCAGCATTTT.

This clone is a singleton in its sample. This sequence joins TRBV30 and TRBJ1-1; D may be TRBD1 (5 bases). V lost 0 bases, J lost 6 bases, and 14 bases lay in between. Germline assignment: CDR1 GTSNPN and CDR2 SVGIG (reference sequence). This CDR3 is built from 14 residues. The CDR3 sequence is CAWSVVSGYAEAFF. For the CDR3, the DNA is TGTGCCTGGAGTGTAGTTTCAGGGTACGCTGAAGCTTTCTTT.

The chain has TRBV7-2 and TRBJ2-2, with a possible D match to TRBD1 (6 bases). The ends were cut back, 3 bases at V and 0 bases at J, with 8 bases in the middle. The germline V gene encodes CDR1 SGHTA and CDR2 FQGNSA. This CDR3 region has 15 residues. The DNA of the CDR3 is TGTGCCAGCAGCTTCAGGGGTACGAACACCGGGGAGCTGTTTTTT. Residues: CASSFRGTNTGELFF.

The chain carries TRBV6-5 and TRBJ1-2; weak D call: TRBD1 (5 bases). V lost 5 bases, J lost 8 bases, and 15 bases lay in between. This CDR3 is built from 13 residues. Germline V gene sequence: CDR1 MNHEY, CDR2 SVGAGI. CDR3 in amino acids: CASSNRPPSGYTF. CDR3 nucleotides: TGTGCCAGCAGTAACAGGCCCCCTTCGGGCTACACCTTC.

A single count supports this clone. V and J are TRBV6-1 and TRBJ1-2, with D possibly TRBD1 on 6 matching bases. The CDR3 spans 12 residues. Germline lookup yields CDR1 MNHNS and CDR2 SASEGT. The CDR3 is CARGGANYGYTF. The CDR3 DNA reads as TGTGCAAGGGGGGGGGCTAACTATGGCTACACCTTC.

This rearrangement joins TRBV19 to TRBJ2-3; unclear D gene. V lost 6 bases and J 1 base, leaving 17 bases between the germline ends. The CDR3 covers 16 residues. Germline V lookup: CDR1 LNHDA, CDR2 SQIVND (reference sequence). The chain's CDR3 is CASRNIAAGGTDTQYF. The CDR3 coding sequence is TGTGCCAGTAGAAACATTGCGGCTGGCGGCACAGATACGCAGTATTTT.

The chain has TRBV18 and TRBJ2-1, with 7 nucleotides matching TRBD2. The length of the CDR3 is 14 residues. CDR1 and CDR2 (germline): KGHSH, LQKENI. Germline trimming cut 8 bases from V and 6 bases from J; bases unmatched to any gene: 10. The CDR3 sequence is CASRPWGGFNEQFF. The CDR3 DNA sequence: TGTGCCAGCCGCCCCTGGGGGGGATTCAATGAGCAGTTCTTC.

This rearrangement joins TRBV4-1 to TRBJ2-7, with TRBD2 identical over 10 bases. The CDR3 has 18 residues. Germline V gives CDR1 MGHRA, CDR2 YSYEKL. The trim removed 3 bases at V and 3 bases at J, leaving 14 bases unmatched. CDR3 bases: TGCGCCAGCAGCCACCATACCCTCCGAGCTAGCGGGGGCTACGAGCAGTACTTC. This encodes CASSHHTLRASGGYEQYF.

This clone has only a few counts. V and J are TRBV15 and TRBJ1-5; 8 bases map to TRBD1. CDR1 and CDR2 (germline): LNHNV, YYDKDF (reference sequence). This CDR3 is built from 15 residues. V lost 3 bases to trimming and J lost 6 bases; unmatched junction nucleotides: 7. CDR3 in DNA: TGTGCCACCAGCAGGCAGGACAGGGATCGTCAGCCCCAGCATTTT. As protein: CATSRQDRDRQPQHF.

This clone was recorded a few times. The chain uses TRBV19 and TRBJ1-1; D is undetermined. Germline V gene sequence: CDR1 LNHDA, CDR2 SQIVND (reference sequence). CDR3 length: 14 amino acids. The ends were cut back, 7 bases at V and 1 base at J, with 13 bases in the middle. CDR3 region: CASTDKAGNTEAFF. In DNA form, the CDR3 reads TGTGCCAGTACCGACAAAGCAGGGAACACTGAAGCTTTCTTT.

The CDR3 nucleotides read TGTGCCAGCAGTTTAGGAGTGTGGAGCAATCAGCCCCAGCATTTT. Residues: CASSLGVWSNQPQHF. The genes are TRBV27 and TRBJ1-5, with unresolved D. There are 15 residues in the CDR3. Trimming removed 2 bases from V and 1 base from J, with 9 bases in between. CDR1 and CDR2 (germline): MNHEY, SMNVEV (reference sequence).

There are a few counts of this clone. The chain is built from TRBV5-5 and TRBJ1-2, with 9 bases matching TRBD1. The length of the CDR3 is 16 residues. Germline loops: CDR1 SGHKS, CDR2 YYEKEE (reference sequence). Trimming took 2 bases from V and 4 from J; bases not matched to a gene: 9. The CDR3 protein is CASSFPSGQGRYGYTF. The CDR3 DNA sequence: TGTGCCAGCAGCTTTCCTTCGGGACAGGGCCGCTATGGCTACACCTTC. Full variable domain (remainder filled in from reference TRBV5-5 and TRBJ1-2): DAGVTQSPTHLIKTRGQQVTLRCSPISGHKSVSWYQQVLGQGPQFIFQYYEKEERGRGNFPDRFSARQFPNYSSELNVNALLLGDSALYLCASSFPSGQGRYGYTFGSGTRLTVV.

The chain recombines TRBV25-1 with TRBJ2-3, with 11 bases lining up with TRBD2. V was clipped by 2 bases and J by 0 bases; unmatched bases: 1. CDR1 MGHDK and CDR2 SYGVNS come from the germline V gene. This CDR3 has 16 residues. The DNA for the CDR3 is TGTGCCAGCAGTGAAGGGACTAGCGGAAGCACAGATACGCAGTATTTT. Translating it yields CASSEGTSGSTDTQYF.

The chain links TRBV2 to TRBJ1-5; D is possibly TRBD1 (6 bases). Germline CDR1 is SNHLY and CDR2 is FYNNEI. The CDR3 runs to 15 residues. The V gene lost 10 bases and the J gene lost 6 bases, with 22 bases spanning the gap. CDR3 sequence (DNA): TGTGCCACCAGCAAAGGAACAGGGCGCGGTCAGCCCCAGCATTTT. This translates into CATSKGTGRGQPQHF.

This chain uses TRBV4-3 with TRBJ2-3; 9 bases fit TRBD1. This CDR3 has 16 residues. V shed 3 bases and J 5 bases; nucleotides not matched to a gene: 9. CDR1 and CDR2 from the germline V gene are LGHNA and YSLEER. The CDR3 protein is CASSQGTGGEKDTQYF. The CDR3 coding sequence is TGCGCCAGCAGCCAGGGAACAGGGGGCGAAAAAGATACGCAGTATTTT.

This clone was observed once. The chain combines TRBV15 with TRBJ2-1; D not certain. The CDR3 spans 16 residues. V was cut by 5 bases and J by 0 bases, with 14 bases left in between. The germline gives CDR1 LNHNV, CDR2 YYDKDF (reference sequence). CDR3 sequence reads: CATSPPERGSYNEQFF. CDR3 sequence (DNA): TGTGCCACCAGCCCCCCCGAGCGCGGCTCCTACAATGAGCAGTTCTTC.

This chain connects TRBV28 to TRBJ2-5; a possible D gene is TRBD2 (7 bases). Trimming left V 2 bases short and J 5 bases short, with 9 bases between. The length of the CDR3 is 13 residues. The germline V gene has CDR1 MDHEN and CDR2 SYDVKM. The chain's CDR3 is CASSLGGAETQYF. CDR3 DNA sequence: TGTGCCAGCAGTTTAGGGGGGGCTGAGACCCAGTACTTC. Full variable domain (missing parts from reference TRBV28 and TRBJ2-5): DVKVTQSSRYLVKRTGEKVFLECVQDMDHENMFWYRQDPGLGLRLIYFSYDVKMKEKGDIPEGYSVSREKKERFSLILESASTNQTSMYLCASSLGGAETQYFGPGTRLLVL.

This chain links TRBV19 with TRBJ1-5; D remains unclear. With 6 bases removed from V and 1 base from J, the gap between germline ends came to 13 bases. This CDR3 is built from 15 residues. Looked up from germline, CDR1 is LNHDA and CDR2 is SQIVND (reference sequence). CDR3 in DNA: TGTGCCAGTAGCCCCCCCTGGCAGAGCAATCAGCCCCAGCATTTT. The encoded protein is CASSPPWQSNQPQHF.

Notes on this clone: One junction end does not reproduce the germline sequence, and a read error may be involved. The chain joins TRBV7-9 to TRBJ2-7, with D perhaps matching TRBD1 (5 bases). The CDR3 length is 15 residues. CDR1 is SEHNR and CDR2 is FQNEAQ in the germline V gene (reference sequence). The CDR3 region has the DNA TGTTCCAGCAGTCCGTCGCCAGGGAAGTCCTACGAGCAGTACTTC. Translation: CSSSPSPGKSYEQYF.